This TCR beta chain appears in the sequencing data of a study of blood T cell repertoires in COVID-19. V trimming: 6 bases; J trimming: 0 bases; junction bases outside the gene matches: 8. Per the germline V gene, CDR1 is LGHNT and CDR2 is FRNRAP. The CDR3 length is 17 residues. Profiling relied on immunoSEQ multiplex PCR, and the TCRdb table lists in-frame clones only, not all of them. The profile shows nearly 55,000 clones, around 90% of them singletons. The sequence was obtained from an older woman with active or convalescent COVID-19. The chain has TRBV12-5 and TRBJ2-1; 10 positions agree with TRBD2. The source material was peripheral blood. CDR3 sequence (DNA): TGTGCTAGTGGCCGGACTAGCGGAGGGAGCTCCTACAATGAGCAGTTCTTC. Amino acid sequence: CASGRTSGGSSYNEQFF.